This T cell receptor (beta chain) emerged from a study of T cells in women clearing cervical HPV infection. V was clipped by 3 bases and J by 4 bases, with 13 bases between them. CDR1 is LNHDA and CDR2 is SQIVND in the germline V gene (reference sequence). There are 15 residues in the CDR3. Findings and limits, study-wide: Cases and controls were distinguished at AUC approximately 0.8 by richness and V genes. TRBV6-7 abundance was lower in cases than controls (around 0.1% versus 0.15%).

All participants had a single incident cervical HPV16 infection, and prevalent HPV16 infections were excluded. The protocol was immunoSEQ multiplex PCR, while the TCRdb copy is restricted to in-frame clones and leaves out a portion. The sample has 25,000 to 35,000 clones, and its top ten clones hold 5.5% to 8.5%. As concerns this clone: Its antigen is unknown. The read ends 3 residues before the CDR3 terminus; that terminus is restored from the germline J gene.

This clonotype was obtained from a woman aged 18 to 69 with a cervical HPV16 infection that either progressed to CIN3+ or cleared (not recorded which). The chain combines TRBV19 with TRBJ1-3; D gene ambiguous. Sequenced: blood buffy coat. The DNA read from the CDR3 is TGTGCCAGTAGTATGCTAGGAACGCGGGGAAACACC. It yields the protein CASSMLGTRGNT. The entire CDR3 is CASSMLGTRGNTIYF.